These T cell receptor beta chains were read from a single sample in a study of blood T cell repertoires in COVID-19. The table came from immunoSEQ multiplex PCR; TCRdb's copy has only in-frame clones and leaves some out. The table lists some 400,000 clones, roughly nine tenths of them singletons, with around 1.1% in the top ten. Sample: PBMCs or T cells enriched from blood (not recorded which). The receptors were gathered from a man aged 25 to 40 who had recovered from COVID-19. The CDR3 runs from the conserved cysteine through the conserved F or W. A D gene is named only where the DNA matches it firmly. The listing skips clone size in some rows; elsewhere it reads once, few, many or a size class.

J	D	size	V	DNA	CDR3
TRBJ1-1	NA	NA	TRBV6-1	TGTGCCAGCAGTGACAGGGGTAGCACTGAAGCTTTCTTT	CASSDRGSTEAFF
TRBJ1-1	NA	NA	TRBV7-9	TGTGCCAGCACCCACGGGCGACAGGAGAACACTGAAGCTTTCTTT	CASTHGRQENTEAFF
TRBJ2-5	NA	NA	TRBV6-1	TGTGCCAGCAGTGAAGGGGGGCTTTTTGAGACCCAGTACTTC	CASSEGGLFETQYF
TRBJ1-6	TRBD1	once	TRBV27	TGTGCCAGCAGCTGGGACAGGGATGGATCACCCCTCCACTTT	CASSWDRDGSPLHF
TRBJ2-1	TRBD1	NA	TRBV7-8	TGTGCCAGCAGCAAGAGACAGGGGGTGGATGAGCAGTTCTTC	CASSKRQGVDEQFF
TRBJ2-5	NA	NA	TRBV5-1	TGCGCCAGCAGCTTGCAAATTGGCAGGGGACAAGAGACCCAGTACTTC	CASSLQIGRGQETQYF
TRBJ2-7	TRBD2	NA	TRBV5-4	TGTGCCAGCAGCTTGAGTCTAGCGGGAGGGCATGGCTCCTACGAGCAGTACTTC	CASSLSLAGGHGSYEQYF
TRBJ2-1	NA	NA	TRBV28	TGTGCCAGCAGTTTGGCCCCAGGGAAGCAGTTCTTC	CASSLAPGKQFF
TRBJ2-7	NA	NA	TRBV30	TGTGCCTGGAGTGGACAAGGTCACGTCTACGAGCAGTACTTC	CAWSGQGHVYEQYF
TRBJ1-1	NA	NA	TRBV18	TGTGCCAGCTCACGACAGGACGCTGAAGCTTTCTTT	CASSRQDAEAFF
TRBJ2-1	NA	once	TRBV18	TGTGCCAGCTCACTAACAGGGGAGCAGTTCTTC	CASSLTGEQFF
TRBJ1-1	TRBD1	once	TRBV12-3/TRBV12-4	TGTGCCAGCAGCCAGGGGGCGATCACTGAAGCTTTCTTT	CASSQGAITEAFF
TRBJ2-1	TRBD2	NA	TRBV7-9	TGTGCCAGCAGCTCGACTAGCCAAACCTTTAATGAGCAGTTCTTC	CASSSTSQTFNEQFF
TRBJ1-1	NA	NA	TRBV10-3	TGTGCCATGGGGCCGGCGGACACTGAAGCTTTCTTT	CAMGPADTEAFF
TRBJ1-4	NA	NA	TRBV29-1	TGCAGCGTTTACCGGGTCGAAGCAACTAATGAAAAACTGTTTTTT	CSVYRVEATNEKLFF
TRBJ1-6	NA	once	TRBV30	TGTGCCTCCACAGGAAGCTCCTATAATTCACCCCTCCACTTT	CASTGSSYNSPLHF
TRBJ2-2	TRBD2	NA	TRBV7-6	TGTGCCAGCAGCCCGGGACTAGTTAGCTTCTACACCGGGGAGCTGTTTTTT	CASSPGLVSFYTGELFF
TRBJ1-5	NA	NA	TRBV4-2	TGTGCCAGCAGCCAAGGCCATACACTACAGCCCCAGCATTTT	CASSQGHTLQPQHF
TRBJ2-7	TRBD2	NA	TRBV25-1	TGTGCCAGCAGTACCGGGACTACAGGTAACGAGCAGTACTTC	CASSTGTTGNEQYF
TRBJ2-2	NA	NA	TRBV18	TGTGCCAGCTCACCCGTTACGGTCACCGGGGAGCTGTTTTTT	CASSPVTVTGELFF
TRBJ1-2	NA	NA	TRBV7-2	TGTGCCAGCAGCTCTAGACGGCTGTATGGCTACACCTTC	CASSSRRLYGYTF
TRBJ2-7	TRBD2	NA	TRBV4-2	TGTGCCAGCAGCCATGGCGGGAGTGACGAGCAGTACTTC	CASSHGGSDEQYF
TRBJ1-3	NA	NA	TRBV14	TGTGCCAGCAGCCAAAATCGTGGAAACACCATATATTTT	CASSQNRGNTIYF